The 10 T cell receptor beta chains in this list originate from one sample, sequenced in a study of blood T cell repertoires in COVID-19. The protocol was immunoSEQ multiplex PCR, while the TCRdb copy is restricted to in-frame clones and leaves out a portion. The table has 200,000 to 300,000 clones, 88% seen once. The material sequenced was PBMCs or T cells enriched from blood (not recorded which). All receptors derive from a woman aged 40 to 49 with acute COVID-19.

The table lists this clone with a count of one. V is TRBV10-1 and J is TRBJ2-2; TRBD2 agrees at 7 bases. V lost 6 bases, J lost 0 bases, and 7 bases stayed unmatched. This CDR3 region has 16 residues. CDR1 is WNHNN, CDR2 SYGVQD, per germline (reference sequence). The CDR3 DNA reads TGCGCCAGCAGGCGGCGGGGGACTACGAACACCGGGGAGCTGTTTTTT. Its translation: CASRRRGTTNTGELFF.

There are a few counts of this clone. The chain joins TRBV12-3 or TRBV12-4 to TRBJ1-4; TRBD1 is a possible D gene (5 bases). The CDR3 consists of 12 residues. Trimming removed 3 bases from V and 14 bases from J, with 13 bases in between. This chain's CDR3 is CASSLRQGRLFF. CDR3 coding DNA: TGTGCCAGCAGTTTGAGGCAGGGTAGGCTGTTTTTT.

This chain connects TRBV30 to TRBJ1-4; no firm D call. V gave up 3 bases and J gave up 1 base, with 15 bases separating them. The CDR3 sequence is 16 residues long. Germline CDR1 reads GTSNPN; CDR2 reads SVGIG (reference sequence). Here the CDR3 reads CAWRVSFPGTNEKLFF. In nucleotides, the CDR3 is TGTGCCTGGAGAGTAAGCTTCCCGGGAACTAATGAAAAACTGTTTTTT.

The genes are TRBV5-6 and TRBJ1-5; no firm D call. The CDR3 has 14 amino acids. Trimming removed 0 bases from V and 9 bases from J, with 13 bases in between. Germline CDR1 reads SGHDT; CDR2 reads YYEEEE. CDR3 coding DNA: TGTGCCAGCAGCTTGGCCAATACCCCGGGGCCCCAGCATTTT. It yields the protein CASSLANTPGPQHF.

V and J are TRBV9 and TRBJ1-2; D remains ambiguous. V dropped 0 bases and J dropped 8 bases, with 17 bases sitting between them. The CDR3 is 15 amino acids. CDR1 and CDR2 (germline): SGDLS, YYNGEE. The CDR3 spells CASSVEPPARAGYTF. The CDR3 coding sequence is TGTGCCAGCAGCGTAGAGCCCCCGGCGAGGGCCGGCTACACCTTC.

This rearrangement joins TRBV29-1 to TRBJ2-5; D gene uncertain. V shed 2 bases and J shed 5 bases, with 9 bases lying between them. The CDR3 contains 12 residues. Germline CDR1 is SQVTM and CDR2 is ANQGSEA. The CDR3 sequence: CSVESLSETQYF. CDR3 in DNA: TGCAGCGTTGAATCTCTTTCGGAGACCCAGTACTTC.

The chain joins TRBV2 to TRBJ1-3; no definite D call. Trimming left V 4 bases short and J 2 bases short, with 12 bases between. Germline loops: CDR1 SNHLY, CDR2 FYNNEI. The CDR3 extends over 15 amino acids. CDR3 in amino acids: CASSAEAGAGNTIYF. CDR3 DNA sequence: TGTGCCAGCAGTGCGGAAGCCGGGGCTGGAAACACCATATATTTT.

Note on this clone: One junction end disagrees with the germline gene, perhaps due to a read error. The chain links TRBV28 to TRBJ1-2; D possibly corresponds to TRBD1 (6 bases). The CDR3 has 12 residues. The germline gives CDR1 MDHEN, CDR2 SYDVKM. CDR3 amino acids: CASESGTPTRAF. CDR3 nucleotide sequence: TGTGCCAGCGAATCCGGGACACCCACTCGAGCCTTC.

The V and J genes are TRBV28 and TRBJ1-6; 7 bases align to TRBD1. The CDR3 contains 17 residues. Germline CDR1 and CDR2: MDHEN and SYDVKM. V was pared by 6 bases and J by 4 bases, with 12 bases of the junction left unmatched. The CDR3 DNA follows: TGTGCCAGCAGCAAATTAGGACAGGTTTTTTATAATTCACCCCTCCACTTT. Translation gives CASSKLGQVFYNSPLHF.

The chain carries TRBV28 and TRBJ2-1; 8 bases are shared with TRBD1. The length of the CDR3 is 14 residues. V shed 4 bases and J 9 bases; nucleotides not matched to a gene: 8. In germline, CDR1 is MDHEN, CDR2 SYDVKM. The DNA of the CDR3 is TGTGCCAGCAGTTCAGGACAGGGATGGGGTGAGCAGTTCTTC. The encoded protein is CASSSGQGWGEQFF. The complete variable domain, with remaining parts taken from reference TRBV28 and TRBJ2-1, reads DVKVTQSSRYLVKRTGEKVFLECVQDMDHENMFWYRQDPGLGLRLIYFSYDVKMKEKGDIPEGYSVSREKKERFSLILESASTNQTSMYLCASSSGQGWGEQFFGPGTRLTVL.